This T cell receptor (beta chain) was sequenced during a study of OX40 agonist ivuxolimab in advanced cancers. Of note for this clone: The junction departs from germline at one end; a sequencing error may be responsible.

The data were produced by immunoSEQ multiplex PCR, yet TCRdb's version contains in-frame clones alone and is incomplete. The sample includes tens of thousands of clones, about 85% seen only once; the top ten take approximately 4.6%. This CDR3 region has 15 residues. The germline V gene encodes CDR1 SNHLY and CDR2 FYNNEI. The receptor was derived from an adult with an advanced solid tumor such as melanoma, head and neck, liver or kidney cancer. The chain combines TRBV2 with TRBJ2-1, with TRBD1 identical over 7 bases. This specimen was CD4+ or CD8+ T cells sorted from blood, taken in a trial of the OX40 agonist ivuxolimab. In DNA form, the CDR3 reads TGTGCCGGCAGTGGGCCCGGGACAGCCTACAATGAGCAGTTCTTC. Amino acids: CAGSGPGTAYNEQFF.